The 21 T cell receptor beta chains reported below all come from one sample, sequenced in a study of OX40 agonist ivuxolimab in advanced cancers. Libraries were prepared by immunoSEQ multiplex PCR; TCRdb keeps only in-frame clonotypes and omits some of them. The data hold tens of thousands of clones, with around 90% observed a single time. This sample comprised CD4+ or CD8+ T cells sorted from blood, obtained in a trial of the OX40 agonist ivuxolimab. These receptors originate from an adult with an advanced solid tumor such as melanoma, head and neck, liver or kidney cancer.

V usage is TRBV28 and J usage is TRBJ2-7, with TRBD2 as a possible D gene (5 bases). The CDR3 sequence is 16 residues long. V was pared by 1 base and J by 2 bases, with 15 bases between. Germline V gives CDR1 MDHEN, CDR2 SYDVKM. The DNA for the CDR3 is TGTGCCAGCAGTTTATCCCTCCGGGAACTTACCTACGAGCAGTACTTC. The encoded protein is CASSLSLRELTYEQYF.

This chain connects TRBV5-1 to TRBJ2-1, with TRBD1 matching 7 bases. There are 15 residues in the CDR3. Losses at the gene ends were 0 bases for V and 3 bases for J; bases not matched to a gene: 3. The germline gives CDR1 SGHRS, CDR2 YFSETQ. CDR3 region: CASSLDRDSYNEQFF. The CDR3 coding sequence is TGCGCCAGCAGCTTGGACAGGGACAGCTACAATGAGCAGTTCTTC.

In its sample, this clone was seen once. This chain links TRBV7-6 with TRBJ1-1; D remains unclear. V was trimmed by 1 base and J by 2 bases, leaving 5 bases between them. This CDR3 spans 13 amino acids. CDR1 is SGHVS and CDR2 is FNYEAQ in the germline V gene. The CDR3 region has the DNA TGTGCCAGCAGCTTAGAATCTAACACTGAAGCTTTCTTT. It is translated as CASSLESNTEAFF.

This clone was detected a few times. This chain links TRBV6-5 with TRBJ2-7, with D possibly being TRBD1 (5 bases). CDR3 size: 14 residues. The V and J ends lost 0 bases and 3 bases respectively, with 9 bases between them. The germline gives CDR1 MNHEY, CDR2 SVGAGI. CDR3 bases: TGTGCCAGCAGTTACTCGACGCAGGGCTACGAGCAGTACTTC. Protein product: CASSYSTQGYEQYF.

The rearrangement joins TRBV20-1 to TRBJ1-2, with unresolved D. The CDR3 totals 11 residues. Germline V gene lookup returns CDR1 DFQATT and CDR2 SNEGSKA (reference sequence). With 3 bases removed from V and 6 bases from J, the gap between germline ends came to 8 bases. For the CDR3, the DNA is TGCAGTGCTAGCGGGCAGGATGGCTACACCTTC. Protein: CSASGQDGYTF.

This chain links TRBV6-1 with TRBJ2-5, with D uncertain. This CDR3 contains 16 residues. In germline, CDR1 is MNHNS, CDR2 SASEGT. Trimming removed 2 bases from V and 0 bases from J, with 13 bases in between. CDR3 bases: TGTGCCAGCAGTGAATATTTTGCCCAGTACCAAGAGACCCAGTACTTC. Its translation: CASSEYFAQYQETQYF.

V is TRBV7-8 and J is TRBJ2-1; 8 bases align to TRBD2. Germline V gene data show CDR1 as SGHVS and CDR2 as FQNEAQ. V was clipped by 0 bases and J by 7 bases; unmatched bases: 8. There are 16 residues in the CDR3. CDR3 sequence reads: CASSLATSAGGNEQFF. DNA for the CDR3: TGTGCCAGCAGCTTAGCGACTAGCGCTGGGGGTAATGAGCAGTTCTTC. Variable domain in full (rest from reference TRBV7-8 and TRBJ2-1): GAGVSQSPRYKVAKRGQDVALRCDPISGHVSLFWYQQALGQGPEFLTYFQNEAQLDKSGLPSDRFFAERPEGSVSTLKIQRTQQEDSAVYLCASSLATSAGGNEQFFGPGTRLTVL.

This clone came up once. This chain joins TRBV19 and TRBJ2-1; D uncertain. The CDR3 is 13 residues long. V was clipped by 6 bases and J by 6 bases, with 12 bases between them. Germline V gene sequence: CDR1 LNHDA, CDR2 SQIVND (reference sequence). For the CDR3, the DNA is TGTGCCAGTAGCAATAATCGCCTCAATGAGCAGTTCTTC. It is translated as CASSNNRLNEQFF.

This rearrangement joins TRBV7-9 to TRBJ2-5; D gene unclear. The CDR3 is made up of 13 amino acids. CDR1 is SEHNR and CDR2 is FQNEAQ in the germline V gene (reference sequence). The V end lost 3 bases, the J end lost 0 bases, and 5 bases lay between the germline ends. CDR3 residues: CASSLAYQETQYF. In DNA form, the CDR3 reads TGTGCCAGCAGCTTGGCGTACCAAGAGACCCAGTACTTC.

The gene calls are TRBV15 and TRBJ2-1, with D perhaps TRBD2 (6 bases). The CDR3 extends over 18 amino acids. Germline lookup yields CDR1 LNHNV and CDR2 YYDKDF (reference sequence). V was clipped by 0 bases and J by 7 bases, with 22 bases between them. The CDR3 DNA reads as TGTGCCACCAGCAGAGACCCCCCCTTGGGGGGAGGAGTGAATGAGCAGTTCTTC. It codes for CATSRDPPLGGGVNEQFF.

V gene TRBV18 combines with J gene TRBJ2-1, with D possibly TRBD2 on 6 matching bases. CDR3 length: 14 amino acids. Trimming took off 4 bases at V and 7 bases at J, with 14 bases between the two ends. Germline V gives CDR1 KGHSH, CDR2 LQKENI. The CDR3 DNA sequence: TGTGCCAGCTCACTCGGGCGGGATCGGAATGAGCAGTTCTTC. It yields the protein CASSLGRDRNEQFF. Combining the CDR3 with reference TRBV18 and TRBJ2-1 gives the whole variable domain NAGVMQNPRHLVRRRGQEARLRCSPMKGHSHVYWYRQLPEEGLKFMVYLQKENIIDESGMPKERFSAEFPKEGPSILRIQQVVRGDSAAYFCASSLGRDRNEQFFGPGTRLTVL.

The sample holds a few counts of this clone. The chain links TRBV6-1 to TRBJ1-2; D ambiguous. The CDR3 consists of 13 residues. Germline assignment: CDR1 MNHNS and CDR2 SASEGT. V was cut by 6 bases and J by 6 bases, with 14 bases left in between. The CDR3 here is CASSLLGADGYTF. The CDR3 nucleotides are TGTGCCAGCAGCCTTCTGGGAGCGGATGGCTACACCTTC.

The chain carries TRBV5-4 and TRBJ2-5; 7 nucleotides align to TRBD1. This CDR3 contains 17 residues. Germline CDR1 SGHNT, CDR2 YYREEE (reference sequence). Trimming cost V 0 bases and J 5 bases; bases outside gene matches: 13. The chain's CDR3 is CASSLVLAGGVSETQYF. DNA of the CDR3: TGTGCCAGCAGCTTGGTCCTTGCAGGGGGAGTAAGTGAGACCCAGTACTTC.

The chain combines TRBV7-9 with TRBJ2-3, with a tentative D call TRBD1 (7 bases). This CDR3 region has 14 residues. The germline V gene has CDR1 SEHNR and CDR2 FQNEAQ (reference sequence). Trimming took 5 bases from V and 4 from J, leaving 13 bases between them. The CDR3 nucleotides are TGTGCCAGCAGCCCCACAGGGGACTCAGATACGCAGTATTTT. Amino acid sequence: CASSPTGDSDTQYF.

This chain uses TRBV11-2 with TRBJ2-1, with 8 bases that match TRBD2. The CDR3 contains 16 residues. V shed 4 bases and J 6 bases; nucleotides not matched to a gene: 11. Germline V lookup: CDR1 SGHAT, CDR2 FQNNGV. Written as DNA, the CDR3 is TGTGCCAGCAGCTACTCCTGGGGCGGGAGGAGCAATGAGCAGTTCTTC. Translated: CASSYSWGGRSNEQFF. Supplemented by reference TRBV11-2 and TRBJ2-1, the full variable domain reads EAGVAQSPRYKIIEKRQSVAFWCNPISGHATLYWYQQILGQGPKLLIQFQNNGVVDDSQLPKDRFSAERLKGVDSTLKIQPAKLEDSAVYLCASSYSWGGRSNEQFFGPGTRLTVL.

This chain uses TRBV5-1 with TRBJ2-1; TRBD2 is a possible D gene (5 bases). Germline lookup yields CDR1 SGHRS and CDR2 YFSETQ. The CDR3 length is 15 residues. Deletions cut 2 bases from V and 2 bases from J, with 11 bases between. CDR3 sequence reads: CASSLLEATYNEQFF. Here the CDR3 DNA reads TGCGCCAGCAGCTTACTAGAGGCCACCTACAATGAGCAGTTCTTC.

V is TRBV10-3 and J is TRBJ2-1; 8 bases are a match to TRBD1. V gave up 4 bases and J gave up 9 bases; unmatched junction bases: 11. CDR1 and CDR2 (germline): ENHRY, SYGVKD. The CDR3 is 15 residues long. The CDR3 DNA is TGTGCCATCAGTGTTCAGGGGGCCTTGAGGGGTGAGCAGTTCTTC. Translating gives CAISVQGALRGEQFF.

V and J are TRBV4-1 and TRBJ2-1, with D possibly TRBD1 on 6 matching bases. The CDR3 runs 15 residues. Germline V gene data show CDR1 as MGHRA and CDR2 as YSYEKL. Trimming left V 4 bases short and J 2 bases short, with 12 bases between. The CDR3 sequence: CASSPEGDPYNEQFF. Here the CDR3 DNA reads TGCGCCAGCAGCCCCGAGGGGGATCCCTACAATGAGCAGTTCTTC.

The chain combines TRBV19 with TRBJ1-5; 9 nucleotides match TRBD1. V gave up 7 bases and J gave up 1 base; unmatched junction bases: 5. The germline gives CDR1 LNHDA, CDR2 SQIVND (reference sequence). The CDR3 sequence is 15 residues long. The CDR3 bases are TGTGCCAGTACCGTGGGACAGGGAAGCAATCAGCCCCAGCATTTT. It yields the protein CASTVGQGSNQPQHF.

This chain uses TRBV29-1 with TRBJ2-1; no reliable D call. V dropped 2 bases and J dropped 7 bases, with 3 bases sitting between them. Germline V CDR1 and CDR2: SQVTM, ANQGSEA. This CDR3 has 10 residues. The CDR3 nucleotides read TGCAGCGTTGAATGGAATGAGCAGTTCTTC. Its translation: CSVEWNEQFF.

The J gene is TRBJ2-7, the V gene TRBV18, with TRBD1 as a possible D gene (5 bases). The length of the CDR3 is 14 residues. Trimming took off 5 bases at V and 3 bases at J, with 14 bases between the two ends. The germline V gene has CDR1 KGHSH and CDR2 LQKENI. The chain's CDR3 is CASSDAGPYYEQYF. Here the CDR3 DNA reads TGTGCCAGCTCAGATGCAGGGCCCTACTACGAGCAGTACTTC.